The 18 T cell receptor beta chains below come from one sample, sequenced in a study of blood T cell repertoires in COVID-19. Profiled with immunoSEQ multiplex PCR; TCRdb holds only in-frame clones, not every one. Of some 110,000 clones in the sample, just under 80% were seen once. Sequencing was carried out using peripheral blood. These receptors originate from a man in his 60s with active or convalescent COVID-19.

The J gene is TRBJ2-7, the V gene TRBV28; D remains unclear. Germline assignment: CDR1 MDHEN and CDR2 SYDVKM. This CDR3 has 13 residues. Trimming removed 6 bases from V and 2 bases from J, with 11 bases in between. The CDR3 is CASRWPDTYEQYF. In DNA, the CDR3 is TGTGCCAGCAGATGGCCAGACACCTACGAGCAGTACTTC.

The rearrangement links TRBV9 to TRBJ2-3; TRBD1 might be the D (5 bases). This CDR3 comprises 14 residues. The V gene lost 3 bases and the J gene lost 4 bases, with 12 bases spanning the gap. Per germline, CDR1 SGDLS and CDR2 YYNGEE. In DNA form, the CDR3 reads TGTGCCAGCAGCGCCGTTATAGGGGCAGATACGCAGTATTTT. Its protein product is CASSAVIGADTQYF.

The CDR3 is CASTLQQGVLTEQYF. The CDR3 nucleotides are TGTGCCAGCACCCTCCAGCAGGGGGTCTTAACCGAGCAGTACTTC. V usage is TRBV6-5 and J usage is TRBJ2-7; 7 bases match TRBD1. The CDR3 has 15 amino acids. The trim removed 7 bases at V and 6 bases at J, leaving 15 bases unmatched. CDR1 MNHEY and CDR2 SVGAGI come from the germline V gene.

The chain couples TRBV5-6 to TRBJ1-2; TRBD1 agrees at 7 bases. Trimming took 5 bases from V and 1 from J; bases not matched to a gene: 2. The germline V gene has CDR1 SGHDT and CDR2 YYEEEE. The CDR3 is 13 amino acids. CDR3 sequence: CASRYRGNYGYTF. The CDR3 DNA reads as TGTGCCAGCAGATACAGGGGTAACTATGGCTACACCTTC.

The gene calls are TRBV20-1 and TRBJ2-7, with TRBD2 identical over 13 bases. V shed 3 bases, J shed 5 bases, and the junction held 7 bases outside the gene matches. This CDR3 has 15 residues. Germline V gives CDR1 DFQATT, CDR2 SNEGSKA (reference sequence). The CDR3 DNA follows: TGCAGTGCTAGTACCGGGACTAGCGGGACGGACGAGCAGTACTTC. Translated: CSASTGTSGTDEQYF.

CDR3 residues: CASSLENPSSYEQYF. CDR3 coding DNA: TGTGCCAGCAGCTTAGAAAATCCGAGCTCCTACGAGCAGTACTTC. The V gene is TRBV7-9, the J gene TRBJ2-7, with D uncertain. Germline V gene lookup returns CDR1 SEHNR and CDR2 FQNEAQ (reference sequence). Trimming stripped 1 base from V and 0 bases from J, with 10 bases between. The CDR3 is 15 amino acids.

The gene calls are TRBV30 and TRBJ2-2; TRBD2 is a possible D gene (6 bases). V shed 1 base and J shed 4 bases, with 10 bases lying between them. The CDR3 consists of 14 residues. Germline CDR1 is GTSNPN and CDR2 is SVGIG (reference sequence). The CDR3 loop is CAWSGRGPTGELFF. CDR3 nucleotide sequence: TGTGCCTGGAGTGGGCGGGGACCCACCGGGGAGCTGTTTTTT.

The CDR3 DNA sequence: TGTGCCAGCAGCCACACCAGAAACGGCTACACCTTC. This translates into CASSHTRNGYTF. The chain uses TRBV14 and TRBJ1-2; D unclear. The ends were cut back, 3 bases at V and 8 bases at J, with 10 bases in the middle. The CDR3 spans 12 residues. In germline, CDR1 is SGHDN, CDR2 FVKESK.

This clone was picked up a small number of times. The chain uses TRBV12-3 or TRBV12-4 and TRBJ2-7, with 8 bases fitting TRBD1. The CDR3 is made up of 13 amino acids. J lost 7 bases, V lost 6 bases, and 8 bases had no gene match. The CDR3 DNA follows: TGTGCCAGCAGCCTAGGACAGGGTCCTGAGCAGTACTTC. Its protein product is CASSLGQGPEQYF.

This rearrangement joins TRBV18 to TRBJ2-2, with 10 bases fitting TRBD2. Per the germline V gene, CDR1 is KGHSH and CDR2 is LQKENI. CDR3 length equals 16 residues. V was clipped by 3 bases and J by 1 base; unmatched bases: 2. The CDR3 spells CASSPGLAENTGELFF. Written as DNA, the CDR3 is TGTGCCAGCTCACCTGGACTAGCGGAGAACACCGGGGAGCTGTTTTTT.

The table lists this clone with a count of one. The CDR3: CASRRQDDLNYGYTF. The CDR3 nucleotides read TGCGCCAGCAGAAGACAGGACGACCTTAACTATGGCTACACCTTC. The V call is TRBV4-1, the J call TRBJ1-2; possibly TRBD1 for D (6 bases). The CDR3 contains 15 residues. Germline V gives CDR1 MGHRA, CDR2 YSYEKL. The ends were cut back, 6 bases at V and 1 base at J, with 15 bases in the middle.

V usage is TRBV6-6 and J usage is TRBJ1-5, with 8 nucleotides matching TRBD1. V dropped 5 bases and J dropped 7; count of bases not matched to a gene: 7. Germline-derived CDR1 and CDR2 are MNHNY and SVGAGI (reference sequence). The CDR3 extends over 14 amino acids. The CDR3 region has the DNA TGTGCCAGCAGTCACGGACAGGGAGGGCAGCCCCAGCATTTT. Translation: CASSHGQGGQPQHF.

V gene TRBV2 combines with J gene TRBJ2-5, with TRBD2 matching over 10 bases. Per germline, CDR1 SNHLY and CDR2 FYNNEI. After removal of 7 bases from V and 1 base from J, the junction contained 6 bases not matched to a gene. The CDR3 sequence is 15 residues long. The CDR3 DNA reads TGTGCCAGCACTCGGACTAGCGGTCCCCAAGAGACCCAGTACTTC. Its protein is CASTRTSGPQETQYF.

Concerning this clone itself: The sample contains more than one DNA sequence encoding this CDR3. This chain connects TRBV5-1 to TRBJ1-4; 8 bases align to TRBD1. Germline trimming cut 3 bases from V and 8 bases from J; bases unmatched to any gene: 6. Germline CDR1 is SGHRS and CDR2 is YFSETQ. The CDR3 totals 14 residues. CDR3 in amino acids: CASSSGQGREKLFF. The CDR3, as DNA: TGCGCCAGCAGCTCCGGACAGGGTAGGGAAAAACTGTTTTTT.

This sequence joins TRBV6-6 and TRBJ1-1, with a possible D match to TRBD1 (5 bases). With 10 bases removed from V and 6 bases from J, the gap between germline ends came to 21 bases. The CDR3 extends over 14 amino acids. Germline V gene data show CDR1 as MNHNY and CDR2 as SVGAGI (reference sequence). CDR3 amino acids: CATKTGPPRPEAFF. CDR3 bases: TGTGCCACCAAAACAGGTCCCCCGAGACCTGAAGCTTTCTTT.

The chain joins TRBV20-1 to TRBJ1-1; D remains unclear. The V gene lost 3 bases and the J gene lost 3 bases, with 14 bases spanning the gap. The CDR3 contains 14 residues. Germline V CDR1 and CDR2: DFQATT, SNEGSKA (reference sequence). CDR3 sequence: CSASAGWVDTEAFF. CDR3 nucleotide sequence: TGCAGTGCTAGTGCGGGGTGGGTCGACACTGAAGCTTTCTTT.

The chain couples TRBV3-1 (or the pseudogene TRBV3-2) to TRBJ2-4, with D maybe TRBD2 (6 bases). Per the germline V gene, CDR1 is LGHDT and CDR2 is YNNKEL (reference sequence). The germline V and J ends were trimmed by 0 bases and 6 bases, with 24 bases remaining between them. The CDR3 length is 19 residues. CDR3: CASSQEWSASPRRGNIQYF. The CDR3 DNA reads TGTGCCAGCAGCCAAGAGTGGTCGGCCAGTCCAAGGCGGGGAAACATTCAGTACTTC.

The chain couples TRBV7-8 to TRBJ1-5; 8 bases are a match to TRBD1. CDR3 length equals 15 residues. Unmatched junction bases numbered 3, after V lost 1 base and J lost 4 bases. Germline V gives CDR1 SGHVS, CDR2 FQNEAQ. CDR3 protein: CASSLVRTGNQPQHF. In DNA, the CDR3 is TGTGCCAGCAGCTTAGTAAGGACAGGGAATCAGCCCCAGCATTTT.